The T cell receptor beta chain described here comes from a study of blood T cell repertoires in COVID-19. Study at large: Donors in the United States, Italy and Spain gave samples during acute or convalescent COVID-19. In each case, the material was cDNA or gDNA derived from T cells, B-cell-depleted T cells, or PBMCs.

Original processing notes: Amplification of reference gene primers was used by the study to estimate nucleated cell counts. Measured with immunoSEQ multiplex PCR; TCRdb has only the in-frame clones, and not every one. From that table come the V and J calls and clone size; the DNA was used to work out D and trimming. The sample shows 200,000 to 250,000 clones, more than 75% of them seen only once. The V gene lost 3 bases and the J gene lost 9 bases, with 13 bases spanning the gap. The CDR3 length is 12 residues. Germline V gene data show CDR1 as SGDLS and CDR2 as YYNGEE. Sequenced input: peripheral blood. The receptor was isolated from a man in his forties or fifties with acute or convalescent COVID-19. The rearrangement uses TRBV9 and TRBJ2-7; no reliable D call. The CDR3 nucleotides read TGTGCCAGCAGCGCCGCCGGCGGCGTGCAGTACTTC. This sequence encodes CASSAAGGVQYF.